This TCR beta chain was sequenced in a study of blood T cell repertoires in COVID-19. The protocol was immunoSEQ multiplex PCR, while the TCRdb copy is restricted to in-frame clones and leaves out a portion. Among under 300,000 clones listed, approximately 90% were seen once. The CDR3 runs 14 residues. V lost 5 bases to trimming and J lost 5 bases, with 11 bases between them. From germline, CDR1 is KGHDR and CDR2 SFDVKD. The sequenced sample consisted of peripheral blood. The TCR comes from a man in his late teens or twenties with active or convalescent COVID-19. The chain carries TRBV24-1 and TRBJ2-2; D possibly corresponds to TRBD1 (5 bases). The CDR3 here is CATSASTGTGELFF. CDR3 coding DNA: TGTGCCACCAGTGCCTCAACAGGTACCGGGGAGCTGTTTTTT.